Listed here is a single T cell receptor (beta chain). What it recognizes is unknown. This record belongs to a study of cytomegalovirus exposure and HLA in healthy donors. The study, taken as a whole, reports: As a later analysis revealed, the rate of TCR association differed by HLA locus, with DRB1 most and HLA-C fewest. In a later analysis, productive TCRs from donors in an Asian-associated ancestry cluster reportedly carried fewer N-insertions than the cohort mean.

With 60 Vbeta and 13 Jbeta primers, the PCR was carried out. Authors' processing steps: Roughly 10 million shared chains were among around 80 million unique TCR beta chains counted in a later analysis. Profiled with immunoSEQ multiplex PCR; TCRdb holds only in-frame clones, not every one. D and trimming come from the DNA, and the V and J calls and clone size come from that table. The sample holds 190,000 or so clones; roughly four fifths are singletons and the top ten take 1.5% to 2%. Germline CDR1 is LGHNT and CDR2 is FRNRAP. This CDR3 is built from 17 residues. The V and J ends lost 8 bases and 4 bases respectively, with 25 bases between them.

The sequencing input was PBMCs. The rearrangement joins TRBV12-5 to TRBJ2-3; D is possibly TRBD1 (6 bases). This sequence was found in a man aged 50-59 years in good health and CMV-seronegative. CDR3 sequence reads: CASSKIATGTRADTQYF. The DNA for the CDR3 is TGTGCTAGTTCCAAAATTGCGACCGGGACAAGGGCAGATACGCAGTATTTT. Full variable domain (missing parts from reference TRBV12-5 and TRBJ2-3): DARVTQTPRHKVTEMGQEVTMRCQPILGHNTVFWYRQTMMQGLELLAYFRNRAPLDDSGMPKDRFSAEMPDATLATLKIQPSEPRDSAVYFCASSKIATGTRADTQYFGPGTRLTVL.